These 14 T cell receptor beta chains share one sample of origin, sequenced in a study of breast tumors, draining lymph nodes, adjacent tissues. TCRdb reprocessed the multiplex PCR reads via MiXCR and lists one record per CDR3 protein. This table has approximately 45,000 distinct CDR3 sequences, more than 20% appearing once. Input material: breast tumor tissue. These receptors all stem from a female donor with breast cancer. Some clones in this sample may be carry-over from other donors' samples.

In the case of this clonotype: This may stem from a read error, because a much larger clone lies one nucleotide away. The rearrangement links TRBV5-8 to TRBJ2-7; weak D call: TRBD1 (5 bases). Germline loops: CDR1 SGHTS, CDR2 YDEGEE. The CDR3 loop spans 15 amino acids. DNA for the CDR3: TGTGCCAGCAGCTTGGCTGCAGGGAAAATCTACGGGCAGTACTTC. This codes for CASSLAAGKIYGQYF.

This clonotype is medium-sized in the sample. This chain joins TRBV3-1 and TRBJ2-1; weak D call: TRBD2 (7 bases). The V end lost 1 base, the J end lost 12 bases, and 16 bases lay between the germline ends. Germline V gene data show CDR1 as LGHDT and CDR2 as YNNKEL (reference sequence). CDR3 size: 14 residues. This chain's CDR3 is CASSQVGGGGGQFF. CDR3 DNA sequence: TGTGCCAGCAGCCAAGTAGGGGGGGGCGGTGGGCAGTTCTTC.

With respect to this clonotype: This sequence may be a read error, since a much larger clone differs from it by one base. This rearrangement joins TRBV9 to TRBJ2-1; 11 nucleotides agree with TRBD2. The CDR3 has 15 amino acids. The ends lost 0 bases at V and 9 bases at J; junction bases unmatched: 5. Germline V gene lookup returns CDR1 SGDLS and CDR2 YYNGEE. CDR3 loop: CASSVGTSGRSEQFF. As DNA, the CDR3 is TGTGCCAGCAGCGTAGGGACTAGCGGGCGTAGTGAGCAGTTCTTC.

The chain joins TRBV7-9 to TRBJ2-7; TRBD1 matches 9 bases. J gave up 1 base and V 5 bases, and 6 bases lay outside the gene matches. CDR1 is SEHNR and CDR2 is FQNEAQ in the germline V gene (reference sequence). The CDR3 has 15 residues. The CDR3 DNA sequence: TGTGCCAGCAGCCCTCGGGGGACAGGGTCCTACGAGCAGTACTTC. It translates to CASSPRGTGSYEQYF.

This clonotype has a handful of counts. The chain links TRBV28 to TRBJ1-5; a possible D gene is TRBD1 (5 bases). The ends were cut back, 2 bases at V and 2 bases at J, with 10 bases in the middle. This CDR3 spans 15 amino acids. CDR1 MDHEN and CDR2 SYDVKM come from the germline V gene. The CDR3 spells CASSLQGGGNQPQHF. The CDR3 bases are TGTGCCAGCAGTTTACAGGGAGGGGGCAATCAGCCCCAGCATTTT.

This clonotype has at least ten counts. The J gene is TRBJ2-7, the V gene TRBV11-3, with D uncertain. This CDR3 region has 13 residues. V lost 5 bases and J lost 0, with 8 bases in between. CDR1 is SGHNT and CDR2 is YENEEA in the germline V gene. CDR3 DNA sequence: TGTGCCAGCAGCGACGGCCACTCCTACGAGCAGTACTTC. Its translation: CASSDGHSYEQYF.

The genes are TRBV12-3 or TRBV12-4 and TRBJ2-7, with 14 bases fitting TRBD2. This CDR3 is 15 amino acids long. V lost 4 bases, J lost 12 bases, and 11 bases stayed unmatched. The CDR3, as DNA: TGTGCCAGCAGTTCGCCCGCCGGGACTAGCGGGAGAGGGTACTTC. Protein: CASSSPAGTSGRGYF.

This clonotype was seen repeatedly, ten times or more. The chain uses TRBV5-4 and TRBJ1-6; unclear D gene. V lost 0 bases and J 7 bases, leaving 8 bases between the germline ends. The CDR3 length is 14 residues. The germline V gene encodes CDR1 SGHNT and CDR2 YYREEE (reference sequence). The CDR3 DNA sequence: TGTGCCAGCAGCTTGGAGGTGGCGAATTCACCCCTCCACTTT. This sequence encodes CASSLEVANSPLHF.

The chain employs TRBV20-1 and TRBJ2-5; D not certain. Trimming removed 5 bases at V and 1 base at J, with 14 bases between. The germline CDR1 and CDR2 sequences are DFQATT and SNEGSKA (reference sequence). The CDR3 extends over 14 amino acids. CDR3 DNA: TGCAGTGCTCTGACACAGACATTCCAAGAGACCCAGTACTTC. This codes for CSALTQTFQETQYF.

The V gene is TRBV28, the J gene TRBJ2-1; D gene uncertain. V was trimmed by 1 base and J by 8 bases, leaving 15 bases between them. Germline-derived CDR1 and CDR2 are MDHEN and SYDVKM. The length of the CDR3 is 15 residues. The CDR3 here is CASSLFSMIVDEQFF. The DNA of the CDR3 is TGTGCCAGCAGTTTATTCTCCATGATTGTGGATGAGCAGTTCTTC.

The table lists this clonotype with many counts. This rearrangement joins TRBV2 to TRBJ1-5, with 8 bases aligning to TRBD1. V was clipped by 1 base and J by 5 bases; unmatched bases: 10. The CDR3 loop spans 17 amino acids. CDR1 is SNHLY and CDR2 is FYNNEI in the germline V gene. The CDR3 DNA reads TGTGCCAGCAGTGAAGGGCTGGACAGGGCATTTGATCAGCCCCAGCATTTT. Its protein product is CASSEGLDRAFDQPQHF.

The chain has TRBV7-3 and TRBJ2-5, with 13 bases aligning to TRBD2. The germline gives CDR1 SGHTA, CDR2 FQGTGA. This CDR3 has 15 residues. With V trimmed by 5 bases and J by 5 bases, 5 bases remained unmatched. The CDR3 sequence: CASSTSGRAGETQYF. CDR3 coding DNA: TGTGCCAGCAGCACTAGCGGGAGGGCCGGGGAGACCCAGTACTTC.

In regard to this clonotype: A single base separates this from a much larger clone, so it may be a read error. This is likely a read error, given that the CDR3 carries no conserved phenylalanine or tryptophan at its end. This chain links TRBV12-3 or TRBV12-4 with TRBJ1-5, with D hard to call. Trimming removed 5 bases from V and 4 bases from J, with 12 bases in between. This CDR3 has 14 amino acids. The CDR3 spells CASSVDTFNQPQHS. DNA of the CDR3: TGTGCCAGCAGTGTCGACACTTTTAATCAGCCCCAGCATTCT.

The V gene is TRBV9, the J gene TRBJ2-7; 8 positions agree with TRBD1. The V segment lost 3 bases and the J segment 0 bases; nucleotides outside the gene matches: 11. Germline CDR1 and CDR2: SGDLS and YYNGEE. This CDR3 spans 17 amino acids. The CDR3 DNA is TGTGCCAGCAGCGAATTCACCGGGACAGGTAGCTCCTACGAGCAGTACTTC. It is translated as CASSEFTGTGSSYEQYF.